This T cell receptor beta chain was identified in a study of beta chain features in type 1 diabetes. Many counts were recorded for this clone. The antigen remains undetermined. Trimming took 4 bases from V and 9 from J, leaving 10 bases between them. The CDR3 extends over 12 amino acids. Germline V CDR1 and CDR2: SGHDN, FVKESK. Study-level findings and limits: In comparison with healthy donors, patients had naive, central memory and Treg TCRB repertoires that appeared more similar. Fewer insertions but more deletions were seen at VDJ junctions in type 1 diabetes patients.

Expressed TCRB transcripts got sequenced, as all isolated RNA was reverse transcribed. Generated by immunoSEQ multiplex PCR, the TCRdb table keeps only in-frame clones and is missing some. The sample shows 620,000 or so clones, roughly 15% of them seen only once. This chain connects TRBV14 to TRBJ2-1; D is ambiguous. This receptor was identified in a man younger than 35 in good health. Sequencing input: naive CD4+ T cells from blood. The chain's CDR3 is CASSRGPFEQFF. The CDR3, as DNA: TGTGCCAGCAGCCGCGGACCATTTGAGCAGTTCTTC. The whole variable domain, remainder taken from reference TRBV14 and TRBJ2-1, is EAGVTQFPSHSVIEKGQTVTLRCDPISGHDNLYWYRRVMGKEIKFLLHFVKESKQDESGMPNNRFLAERTGGTYSTLKVQPAELEDSGVYFCASSRGPFEQFFGPGTRLTVL.